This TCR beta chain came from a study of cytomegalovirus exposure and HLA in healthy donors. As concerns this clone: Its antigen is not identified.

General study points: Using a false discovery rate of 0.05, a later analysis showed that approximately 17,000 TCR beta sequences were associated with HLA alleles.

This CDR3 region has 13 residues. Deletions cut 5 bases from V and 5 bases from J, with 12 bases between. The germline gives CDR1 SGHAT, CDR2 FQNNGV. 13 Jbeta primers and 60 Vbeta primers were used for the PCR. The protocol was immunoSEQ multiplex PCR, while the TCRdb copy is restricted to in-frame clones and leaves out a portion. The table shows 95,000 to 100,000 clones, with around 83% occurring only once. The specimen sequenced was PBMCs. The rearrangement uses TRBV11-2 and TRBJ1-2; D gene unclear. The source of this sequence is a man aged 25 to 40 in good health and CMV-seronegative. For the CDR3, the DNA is TGTGCCAGCAGCCCGCTCGACAAGTATGGCTACACCTTC. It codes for CASSPLDKYGYTF.